Listed here are 7 T cell receptor beta chains from one sample, sequenced in a study of T cells in Graves' hyperthyroidism and ophthalmopathy. RNA transcripts were the template for amplifying TCR beta CDR3 regions. A set of HTBI primers served as the primers for a first-round RT-PCR of the TCR CDR3. TCRdb reprocessed the multiplex PCR reads with MiXCR, giving one entry per CDR3 protein. The sample yields about 610,000 distinct CDR3 sequences, approximately 15% seen once. Sample: blood. These receptors all stem from a woman aged 40-49 years with Graves' ophthalmopathy.

In this sample, this clonotype turned up many times. The V and J genes are TRBV11-2 and TRBJ1-1; no firm D call. The CDR3 is 15 amino acids. Trimming shortened V by 5 bases and J by 0 bases, and 13 bases separated the two germline ends. Germline V gene lookup returns CDR1 SGHAT and CDR2 FQNNGV. CDR3 sequence: CASSTYSLMNTEAFF. In DNA form, the CDR3 reads TGTGCCAGCAGCACCTACAGCCTTATGAACACTGAAGCTTTCTTT.

This clonotype has ten or more counts. The V call is TRBV3-1, the J call TRBJ1-3, with D perhaps matching TRBD1 (6 bases). V gave up 5 bases and J gave up 2 bases, with 13 bases separating them. The CDR3 runs to 15 residues. Germline lookup yields CDR1 LGHDT and CDR2 YNNKEL (reference sequence). DNA for the CDR3: TGTGCCAGCAGCGATATAAACAGGGCTGGAAACACCATATATTTT. Its translation is CASSDINRAGNTIYF.

The chain carries TRBV5-5 and TRBJ2-1; D perhaps matches TRBD2 (5 bases). Germline values: CDR1 SGHKS, CDR2 YYEKEE (reference sequence). V shed 4 bases and J shed 9 bases, with 14 bases lying between them. The CDR3 spans 13 residues. CDR3 DNA: TGTGCCAGCAGCCCAGGAGGAGTCACTGAGCAGTTCTTC. Its translation: CASSPGGVTEQFF.

There are many counts of this clonotype. The chain uses TRBV28 and TRBJ2-7; 9 nucleotides agree with TRBD2. Germline V gene sequence: CDR1 MDHEN, CDR2 SYDVKM. The CDR3 is made up of 15 amino acids. With V trimmed by 7 bases and J by 2 bases, 9 bases remained unmatched. CDR3 in amino acids: CASTVGLAGTYEQYF. The DNA of the CDR3 is TGTGCCAGCACCGTGGGGCTAGCGGGGACCTACGAGCAGTACTTC.

The rearrangement joins TRBV9 to TRBJ2-3; 12 bases match TRBD2. The CDR3 consists of 16 residues. CDR1 is SGDLS and CDR2 is YYNGEE in the germline V gene. Germline trimming cut 3 bases from V and 1 base from J; bases unmatched to any gene: 3. The chain's CDR3 is CASSAASGGGTDTQYF. The CDR3 region has the DNA TGTGCCAGCAGCGCAGCTAGCGGGGGGGGCACAGATACGCAGTATTTT. Full variable domain (remainder filled in from reference TRBV9 and TRBJ2-3): DSGVTQTPKHLITATGQRVTLRCSPRSGDLSVYWYQQSLDQGLQFLIQYYNGEERAKGNILERFSAQQFPDLHSELNLSSLELGDSALYFCASSAASGGGTDTQYFGPGTRLTVL.

Only a few counts were recorded for this clonotype. The chain combines TRBV6-2 or TRBV6-3 with TRBJ2-7, with D possibly matching TRBD1 (5 bases). Trimming stripped 9 bases from V and 2 bases from J, with 11 bases between. The CDR3 sequence is 12 residues long. From germline, CDR1 is MNHEY and CDR2 SVGEGT. The CDR3 loop is CARGAGAYEQYF. CDR3 nucleotide sequence: TGTGCCAGAGGGGCTGGGGCCTACGAGCAGTACTTC.

The sample holds many counts of this clonotype. The chain recombines TRBV5-1 with TRBJ1-3; 7 bases agree with TRBD1. Germline-derived CDR1 and CDR2 are SGHRS and YFSETQ. This CDR3 has 14 amino acids. Germline trimming cut 2 bases from V and 4 bases from J; bases unmatched to any gene: 3. CDR3 bases: TGCGCCAGCAGCTTCGACAGGGTCGGAAACACCATATATTTT. This encodes CASSFDRVGNTIYF.